A single TCR beta chain is shown here with its context. Its antigen remains unknown. The sample belongs to a study of T cell repertoires in cytomegalovirus infection. At the level of the study: HLA-C-restricted CMV epitopes, recently identified, and well-studied HLA-B-restricted ones were used by the study. Public TCR beta signatures provided an indication of both CMV infection and a matching HLA type.

Findings and caveats of the study: Totalled public TCR beta family frequency picked out people who carried CMV plus the relevant HLA.

TCRdb redid the calling of the reads with MiXCR, one entry per CDR3 protein. Among about a million distinct CDR3 sequences listed, more than 25% were seen once. Looked up from germline, CDR1 is LGHNT and CDR2 is FRNRAP. Trimming shortened V by 1 base and J by 8 bases, and 14 bases separated the two germline ends. This CDR3 is 14 amino acids long. The chain employs TRBV12-5 and TRBJ1-2; D remains unclear. Specimen: cultured CD8+ T cells from PBMCs, collected from culture after CMV antigen stimulation. This sequence was found in a human donor in good health (CMV status not recorded). Some clones in this sample may be carry-over from other donors' samples. This CDR3 is CASGLGSLKTGYTF. CDR3 nucleotides: TGTGCTAGTGGTTTGGGGAGCCTTAAGACGGGCTACACCTTC.